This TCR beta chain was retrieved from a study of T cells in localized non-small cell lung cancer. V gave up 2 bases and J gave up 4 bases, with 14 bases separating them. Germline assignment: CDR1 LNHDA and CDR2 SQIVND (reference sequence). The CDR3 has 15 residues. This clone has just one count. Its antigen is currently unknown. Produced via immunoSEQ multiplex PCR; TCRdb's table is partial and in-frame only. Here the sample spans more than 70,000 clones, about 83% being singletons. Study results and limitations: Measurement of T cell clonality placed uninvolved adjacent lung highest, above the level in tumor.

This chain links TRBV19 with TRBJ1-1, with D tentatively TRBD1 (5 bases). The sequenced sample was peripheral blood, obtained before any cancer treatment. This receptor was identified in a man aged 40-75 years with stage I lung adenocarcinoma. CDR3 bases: TGTGCCAGTAGTATATTGCGGGGGAGGGGCACTGAAGCTTTCTTT. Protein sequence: CASSILRGRGTEAFF.